Presented here are 28 T cell receptor beta chains from one specimen sequenced in a study of regulatory T cells in long-lasting Graves disease. Documented time point: persistent/refractory GD, antithyroid drugs over 5 years with positive TRAb. The TCR library was made from RNA that had been extracted from PBMCs in TRIzol. Relying on iRepertoire HTBI primers and Arm-PCR of CDR3 regions, the team built TCR beta libraries. TCRdb recomputed calls from the multiplex PCR reads with MiXCR, one row per CDR3 protein. The profile shows hundreds of thousands of distinct CDR3 sequences, approximately 23% of them singletons. Sequencing used peripheral blood mononuclear cells (PBMCs), obtained when the disease was refractory, from a patient treated with antithyroid drugs. The receptors were gathered from a female donor with Graves disease.

This chain uses TRBV5-5 with TRBJ2-5; D ambiguous. The CDR3 runs 14 residues. CDR1 and CDR2 from the germline V gene are SGHKS and YYEKEE (reference sequence). V lost 2 bases, J lost 0 bases, and 8 bases lay in between. DNA of the CDR3: TGTGCCAGCAGCTTCCCGGGCTACCAAGAGACCCAGTACTTC. Translated: CASSFPGYQETQYF.

This clonotype was observed a few times. V is TRBV20-1 and J is TRBJ2-5, with D possibly being TRBD2 (5 bases). There are 15 residues in the CDR3. V was cut by 6 bases and J by 1 base, with 18 bases left in between. Germline V gene lookup returns CDR1 DFQATT and CDR2 SNEGSKA (reference sequence). This CDR3 reads CSARAFGEIQETQYF. CDR3 sequence (DNA): TGCAGTGCCCGGGCCTTCGGGGAGATCCAAGAGACCCAGTACTTC.

This clonotype was detected only once. The chain joins TRBV4-3 to TRBJ2-7; 8 bases are a match to TRBD1. The CDR3 is made up of 14 amino acids. Looked up from germline, CDR1 is LGHNA and CDR2 is YSLEER. With 4 bases clipped from V and 4 bases from J, the junction kept 6 bases outside the gene matches. The CDR3 is CASSPWTGLYEQYF. The CDR3 bases are TGCGCCAGCAGCCCGTGGACAGGGCTATACGAGCAGTACTTC.

This clonotype showed up many times. The rearrangement joins TRBV7-9 to TRBJ1-2; tentative D call: TRBD1 (5 bases). Germline V gene lookup returns CDR1 SEHNR and CDR2 FQNEAQ (reference sequence). The CDR3 extends over 14 amino acids. Trimming removed 5 bases at V and 4 bases at J, with 14 bases between. CDR3 amino acids: CASSQIGGSYGYTF. In nucleotides, the CDR3 is TGTGCCAGCAGCCAGATTGGGGGTAGCTATGGCTACACCTTC. Full variable domain (missing parts from reference TRBV7-9 and TRBJ1-2): DTGVSQNPRHKITKRGQNVTFRCDPISEHNRLYWYRQTLGQGPEFLTYFQNEAQLEKSRLLSDRFSAERPKGSFSTLEIQRTEQGDSAMYLCASSQIGGSYGYTFGSGTRLTVV.

The table lists this clonotype with a few counts. The chain links TRBV6-1 to TRBJ1-5; 12 bases match TRBD1. The CDR3 spans 20 residues. Germline V lookup: CDR1 MNHNS, CDR2 SASEGT. After removal of 5 bases from V and 1 base from J, the junction contained 15 bases not matched to a gene. The CDR3 region is CASSPYPGQGAWGSNQPQHF. The CDR3 DNA reads TGTGCCAGCAGTCCTTATCCGGGACAGGGGGCATGGGGAAGCAATCAGCCCCAGCATTTT.

Many counts were recorded for this clonotype. V gene TRBV28 combines with J gene TRBJ1-1, with D possibly matching TRBD1 (6 bases). The CDR3 has 15 residues. CDR1 MDHEN and CDR2 SYDVKM come from the germline V gene. Deletions cut 6 bases from V and 1 base from J, with 15 bases between. The CDR3 DNA reads as TGTGCCAGCAGCTCCCCACAGGGTACGAACACTGAAGCTTTCTTT. This sequence encodes CASSSPQGTNTEAFF.

The rearrangement uses TRBV12-3 or TRBV12-4 and TRBJ1-2; D unresolved. The CDR3 runs 14 residues. V was clipped by 3 bases and J by 8 bases, with 16 bases between them. This CDR3 reads CASSLYGLPDGYTF. CDR3 bases: TGTGCCAGCAGTTTGTACGGGTTACCAGACGGCTACACCTTC.

There are many counts of this clonotype. The CDR3: CASRGQGANYGYTF. The CDR3 nucleotides read TGTGCCAGCAGGGGACAGGGGGCTAACTATGGCTACACCTTC. V usage is TRBV2 and J usage is TRBJ1-2; 11 bases align to TRBD1. CDR1 SNHLY and CDR2 FYNNEI come from the germline V gene. The CDR3 is made up of 14 amino acids. J lost 0 bases, V lost 6 bases, and 0 bases had no gene match.

The chain recombines TRBV15 with TRBJ2-6, with 11 bases fitting TRBD1. V lost 0 bases and J lost 2; bases outside the gene matches: 6. The length of the CDR3 is 19 residues. CDR1 is LNHNV and CDR2 is YYDKDF in the germline V gene (reference sequence). CDR3 DNA: TGTGCCACCAGCAGAGATCCCGGACAGGGGGCCCCTGGGGCCAACGTCCTGACTTTC. It codes for CATSRDPGQGAPGANVLTF.

This clonotype was seen at least ten times. V usage is TRBV7-2 and J usage is TRBJ1-5, with D possibly matching TRBD1 (6 bases). V shed 5 bases and J shed 1 base, with 12 bases lying between them. Germline lookup yields CDR1 SGHTA and CDR2 FQGNSA. The CDR3 totals 15 residues. The CDR3 DNA sequence: TGTGCCAGCAGCCTCAGGGGCTGGAGCAATCAGCCCCAGCATTTT. Encoded protein: CASSLRGWSNQPQHF. Supplemented by reference TRBV7-2 and TRBJ1-5, the full variable domain reads GAGVSQSPSNKVTEKGKDVELRCDPISGHTALYWYRQSLGQGLEFLIYFQGNSAPDKSGLPSDRFSAERTGGSVSTLTIQRTQQEDSAVYLCASSLRGWSNQPQHFGDGTRLSIL.

The chain combines TRBV12-3 or TRBV12-4 with TRBJ2-7; tentatively, D is TRBD2 (6 bases). The CDR3 is 14 amino acids. V was trimmed by 6 bases and J by 5 bases, leaving 17 bases between them. This CDR3 is CASSQEGGTHEQYF. The CDR3 nucleotides are TGTGCCAGCAGCCAAGAAGGAGGGACCCACGAGCAGTACTTC.

This rearrangement joins TRBV11-3 to TRBJ2-1, with D possibly being TRBD1 or TRBD2 (5 bases each). The CDR3 runs 14 residues. Deletions cut 3 bases from V and 5 bases from J, with 11 bases between. Germline CDR1 is SGHNT and CDR2 is YENEEA. This CDR3 reads CASSLGRGDNEQFF. The CDR3 nucleotides read TGTGCCAGCAGCTTGGGTAGAGGGGACAATGAGCAGTTCTTC.

This clonotype was recorded only once. The gene calls are TRBV6-2 or TRBV6-3 and TRBJ1-5, with a weak D call TRBD1 (6 bases). Germline V gene lookup returns CDR1 MNHEY and CDR2 SVGEGT. The CDR3 spans 16 residues. V shed 6 bases and J shed 2 bases, with 17 bases lying between them. CDR3 loop: CASSLSFPGGNQPQHF. CDR3 bases: TGTGCCAGCAGCCTCTCGTTCCCAGGGGGCAATCAGCCCCAGCATTTT.

This clonotype was found many times. The chain employs TRBV20-1 and TRBJ2-5; D is ambiguous. V lost 3 bases and J lost 4, with 15 bases in between. The CDR3 extends over 14 amino acids. Per the germline V gene, CDR1 is DFQATT and CDR2 is SNEGSKA (reference sequence). The CDR3 spells CSASPPVSRETQYF. The CDR3 DNA is TGCAGTGCTAGCCCCCCGGTGAGCCGAGAGACCCAGTACTTC.

This clonotype was recorded many times. The chain couples TRBV27 to TRBJ2-7; 8 nucleotides match TRBD1. The V segment lost 0 bases and the J segment 4 bases; nucleotides outside the gene matches: 5. The CDR3 is 15 residues long. The germline V gene encodes CDR1 MNHEY and CDR2 SMNVEV (reference sequence). The CDR3 DNA follows: TGTGCCAGCAGTTTATCGTCCGGGACAGGATACGAGCAGTACTTC. Translating gives CASSLSSGTGYEQYF.

The J gene is TRBJ2-5, the V gene TRBV18; D uncertain. The CDR3 totals 13 residues. V was cut by 0 bases and J by 2 bases, with 4 bases left in between. Germline V gene sequence: CDR1 KGHSH, CDR2 LQKENI. CDR3 in amino acids: CASSPPPQETQYF. The CDR3 DNA is TGTGCCAGCTCACCACCTCCGCAAGAGACCCAGTACTTC.

The chain carries TRBV4-3 and TRBJ2-7; D is uncertain. The germline V gene encodes CDR1 LGHNA and CDR2 YSLEER. The V end was cut by 0 bases, the J end by 0 bases, with 18 bases between. This CDR3 has 18 amino acids. CDR3 protein: CASSQDYIPGRGSYEQYF. The CDR3 coding sequence is TGCGCCAGCAGCCAAGATTACATCCCCGGGCGTGGCTCCTACGAGCAGTACTTC.

The chain is built from TRBV2 and TRBJ2-1; 9 bases fit TRBD2. This CDR3 contains 15 residues. Germline assignment: CDR1 SNHLY and CDR2 FYNNEI. Unmatched junction bases numbered 12, after V lost 6 bases and J lost 9 bases. The CDR3 sequence is CASREVRGGFREQFF. The CDR3 coding sequence is TGTGCCAGCAGAGAGGTGCGGGGGGGCTTTCGTGAGCAGTTCTTC. The full variable domain, with the rest looked up from reference TRBV2 and TRBJ2-1, is EPEVTQTPSHQVTQMGQEVILRCVPISNHLYFYWYRQILGQKVEFLVSFYNNEISEKSEIFDDQFSVERPDGSNFTLKIRSTKLEDSAMYFCASREVRGGFREQFFGPGTRLTVL.

This clonotype showed up many times. This chain joins TRBV18 and TRBJ1-2; D is uncertain. The V gene's germline CDR1 is KGHSH and CDR2 LQKENI. Trimming left V 0 bases short and J 10 bases short, with 15 bases between. The CDR3 sequence is 14 residues long. The CDR3 region has the DNA TGTGCCAGCTCACCACCGCCGGCCGCGGTAGACTACACCTTC. Its protein is CASSPPPAAVDYTF.

In this sample, this clonotype turned up many times. V is TRBV7-2 and J is TRBJ2-7; no definite D call. Germline loops: CDR1 SGHTA, CDR2 FQGNSA. Trimming cost V 5 bases and J 11 bases, with 25 bases left between them. The CDR3 is 15 amino acids. The CDR3 spells CASSASPDSVRGEYF. In nucleotides, the CDR3 is TGTGCCAGCAGCGCATCCCCCGATTCGGTACGAGGAGAGTACTTC.

The CDR3 DNA sequence: TGCAGTGCTACCTCTCTCCGCAGACAGGGCCCCTACGAGCAGTACTTC. Translated, it gives CSATSLRRQGPYEQYF. This chain uses TRBV20-1 with TRBJ2-7, with TRBD1 matching 7 bases. V shed 4 bases and J 2 bases; nucleotides not matched to a gene: 14. CDR3 length: 16 residues. Looked up from germline, CDR1 is DFQATT and CDR2 is SNEGSKA (reference sequence).

Only a few counts were recorded for this clonotype. V usage is TRBV5-1 and J usage is TRBJ2-5, with TRBD2 matching over 11 bases. Germline CDR1 SGHRS, CDR2 YFSETQ. The ends lost 0 bases at V and 2 bases at J; junction bases unmatched: 3. The CDR3 contains 16 residues. The CDR3 coding sequence is TGCGCCAGCAGCTTGGCTCCTAGCGGGGGGCAAGAGACCCAGTACTTC. This gives the protein CASSLAPSGGQETQYF.

This sequence joins TRBV11-3 and TRBJ1-3; D uncertain. Germline values: CDR1 SGHNT, CDR2 YENEEA. V shed 7 bases and J shed 4 bases, with 17 bases lying between them. This CDR3 has 15 residues. The CDR3 here is CASNPVTASGNTIYF. The CDR3 DNA reads TGTGCCAGCAACCCCGTAACGGCATCGGGAAACACCATATATTTT. Supplemented by reference TRBV11-3 and TRBJ1-3, the full variable domain reads EAGVVQSPRYKIIEKKQPVAFWCNPISGHNTLYWYLQNLGQGPELLIRYENEEAVDDSQLPKDRFSAERLKGVDSTLKIQPAELGDSAVYLCASNPVTASGNTIYFGEGSWLTVV.

The rearrangement links TRBV19 to TRBJ1-1; 7 nucleotides match TRBD1. Trimming took 5 bases from V and 0 from J; bases not matched to a gene: 9. This CDR3 is 16 amino acids long. Germline lookup yields CDR1 LNHDA and CDR2 SQIVND (reference sequence). Written as DNA, the CDR3 is TGTGCCAGTAGTCCGGACAGGCGGCCCATGAACACTGAAGCTTTCTTT. Translation: CASSPDRRPMNTEAFF.

This clonotype was recorded at least ten times. The V call is TRBV6-2 or TRBV6-3, the J call TRBJ1-2; 9 positions match TRBD1. There are 15 residues in the CDR3. CDR1 MNHEY and CDR2 SVGEGT come from the germline V gene. The ends lost 6 bases at V and 9 bases at J; junction bases unmatched: 14. This chain's CDR3 is CASSYSGQGIGRYTF. As DNA, the CDR3 is TGTGCCAGCAGCTATTCGGGACAGGGTATTGGCCGCTACACCTTC.

This chain joins TRBV28 and TRBJ2-7, with 7 bases that match TRBD1. Germline V gene sequence: CDR1 MDHEN, CDR2 SYDVKM. CDR3 length: 15 amino acids. The V gene end was trimmed by 10 bases and the J gene end by 3 bases; junction bases not matched to a gene: 15. CDR3 nucleotide sequence: TGTGCCATCGAATCCGGGACAGAAGATCTCTACGAGCAGTACTTC. Residues: CAIESGTEDLYEQYF.

CDR3 DNA sequence: TGCAGTGCTAGAGTGGGGACAGGGGTTTTGGTCCGAGGCTCCTACGAGCAGTACTTC. As protein: CSARVGTGVLVRGSYEQYF. This sequence joins TRBV20-1 and TRBJ2-7, with 10 bases lining up with TRBD1. There are 19 residues in the CDR3. From germline, CDR1 is DFQATT and CDR2 SNEGSKA (reference sequence). V gave up 1 base and J gave up 0 bases; unmatched junction bases: 15.

This clonotype was seen a few times. The chain couples TRBV20-1 to TRBJ2-5, with 13 bases that match TRBD2. The V segment lost 0 bases and the J segment 4 bases; nucleotides outside the gene matches: 11. Per germline, CDR1 DFQATT and CDR2 SNEGSKA (reference sequence). CDR3 length: 18 amino acids. The CDR3 protein is CSAREPGLAGHRGETQYF. The CDR3 DNA reads as TGCAGTGCTAGAGAGCCGGGACTAGCGGGACATCGGGGAGAGACCCAGTACTTC.